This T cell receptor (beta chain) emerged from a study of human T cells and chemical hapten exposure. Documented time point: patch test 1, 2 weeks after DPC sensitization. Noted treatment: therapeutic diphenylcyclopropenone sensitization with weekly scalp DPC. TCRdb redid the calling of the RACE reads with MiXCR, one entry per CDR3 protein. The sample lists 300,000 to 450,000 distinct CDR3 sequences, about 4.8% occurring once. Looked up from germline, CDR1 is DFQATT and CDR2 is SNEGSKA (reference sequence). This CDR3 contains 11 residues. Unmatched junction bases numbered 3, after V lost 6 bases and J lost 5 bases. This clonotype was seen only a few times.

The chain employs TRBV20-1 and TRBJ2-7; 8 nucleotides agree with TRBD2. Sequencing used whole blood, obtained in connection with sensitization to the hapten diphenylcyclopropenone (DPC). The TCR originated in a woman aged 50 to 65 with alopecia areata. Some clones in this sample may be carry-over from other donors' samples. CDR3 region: CSAIAGNEQYF. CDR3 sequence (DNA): TGCAGTGCCATAGCGGGGAACGAGCAGTACTTC.